Listed here are 23 T cell receptor beta chains from one sample, sequenced in a study of cytomegalovirus exposure and HLA in healthy donors (dated by TCRdb to 2016 to 2017). Library preparation was by the immunoSEQ multiplex PCR assay. For the multiplex PCR, a mixture combining 60 forward primers for TCR Vbeta segments and 13 reverse primers for TCR Jbeta segments was used. TCRdb re-hosts the immuneACCESS table, in-frame sequences only. Its copies lack some clones; in the studies checked, an unresolved V gene accounts for under half of them, and the cause for the rest is not known. The sample table holds roughly 150,000 clones, of which 75% to 90% were seen once. Together, the top ten hold 1.5% of the sample. The sequenced sample was PBMCs. These receptor sequences come from a woman between 18 and 29 years old in good health and CMV-seronegative.

This clone appeared a single time. Written as DNA, the CDR3 is TGCGCCAGCAGCACAAATTTAGCGGGAAGTTTGAAGACCCAGTACTTC. Its protein is CASSTNLAGSLKTQYF. The chain has TRBV5-1 and TRBJ2-5; 8 bases match TRBD2. The germline gives CDR1 SGHRS, CDR2 YFSETQ. V gave up 4 bases and J gave up 6 bases; unmatched junction bases: 14. The CDR3 runs to 16 residues.

The rearrangement links TRBV5-4 to TRBJ2-5; D possibly corresponds to TRBD2 (5 bases). This CDR3 is 13 amino acids long. The V end was cut by 2 bases, the J end by 3 bases, with 8 bases between. Germline assignment: CDR1 SGHNT and CDR2 YYREEE (reference sequence). CDR3 loop: CASSFGNEETQYF. CDR3 DNA sequence: TGTGCCAGCAGCTTCGGGAATGAAGAGACCCAGTACTTC.

The V and J genes are TRBV29-1 and TRBJ2-3; 10 bases align to TRBD2. V dropped 4 bases and J dropped 5; count of bases not matched to a gene: 6. Germline V lookup: CDR1 SQVTM, CDR2 ANQGSEA. The CDR3 runs to 14 residues. Here the CDR3 DNA reads TGCAGCGTTGCGCGTAGCGGGGGGTTAGATACGCAGTATTTT. Translation gives CSVARSGGLDTQYF.

V usage is TRBV5-6 and J usage is TRBJ2-7; TRBD2 might be the D (7 bases). Trimming removed 3 bases at V and 4 bases at J, with 11 bases between. CDR1 and CDR2 from the germline V gene are SGHDT and YYEEEE. The CDR3 totals 13 residues. The CDR3 here is CASSSRGGYEQYF. CDR3 coding DNA: TGTGCCAGCAGCTCGAGGGGGGGGTACGAGCAGTACTTC.

This clone has only one observation. The chain is built from TRBV11-2 and TRBJ1-1, with 9 bases lining up with TRBD1. Germline values: CDR1 SGHAT, CDR2 FQNNGV. The CDR3 sequence is 16 residues long. The trim removed 4 bases at V and 6 bases at J, leaving 12 bases unmatched. As DNA, the CDR3 is TGTGCCAGCAGCTCCGGGACAGGGTTTGCCGGGGCTGAAGCTTTCTTT. This codes for CASSSGTGFAGAEAFF. The full variable domain, with the rest looked up from reference TRBV11-2 and TRBJ1-1, is EAGVAQSPRYKIIEKRQSVAFWCNPISGHATLYWYQQILGQGPKLLIQFQNNGVVDDSQLPKDRFSAERLKGVDSTLKIQPAKLEDSAVYLCASSSGTGFAGAEAFFGQGTRLTVV.

The V gene is TRBV6-1, the J gene TRBJ2-5; D might be TRBD2 (5 bases). The assigned J gene may be wrong: the sequence end matches TRBJ2-7 better. The CDR3 consists of 14 residues. Germline V gene lookup returns CDR1 MNHNS and CDR2 SASEGT. CDR3 in amino acids: CASSPALVIGEQYF. The CDR3, as DNA: TGTGCCAGCAGTCCCGCACTAGTAATAGGCGAGCAGTACTTC.

This rearrangement joins TRBV9 to TRBJ1-1; no firm D call. The V end lost 5 bases, the J end lost 2 bases, and 10 bases lay between the germline ends. CDR3 length: 13 amino acids. Germline V gene lookup returns CDR1 SGDLS and CDR2 YYNGEE. CDR3 coding DNA: TGTGCCAGCAGTGCCTCGGGTAACACTGAAGCTTTCTTT. Amino acid sequence: CASSASGNTEAFF. Combining the CDR3 with reference TRBV9 and TRBJ1-1 gives the whole variable domain DSGVTQTPKHLITATGQRVTLRCSPRSGDLSVYWYQQSLDQGLQFLIQYYNGEERAKGNILERFSAQQFPDLHSELNLSSLELGDSALYFCASSASGNTEAFFGQGTRLTVV.

This rearrangement joins TRBV10-2 to TRBJ1-1; D uncertain. The CDR3 covers 11 residues. V gave up 7 bases and J gave up 5 bases, with 8 bases separating them. From germline, CDR1 is WSHSY and CDR2 SAAADI. CDR3 amino acids: CASTGTTEAFF. The DNA of the CDR3 is TGCGCCAGCACCGGTACGACTGAAGCTTTCTTT.

The rearrangement joins TRBV21-1 to TRBJ1-1; the table's TRBD1 call for D was not verified on the DNA. TRBV21-1 is listed as a pseudogene. This CDR3 is built from 16 residues. The CDR3 DNA is TGTGCCAGCAGCAAAGGCTGGGGGACAAACGGCGCTGAAGCTTTCTTT. It is translated as CASSKGWGTNGAEAFF.

This chain connects TRBV4-1 to TRBJ2-2; D possibly corresponds to TRBD2 (5 bases). The germline V and J ends were trimmed by 0 bases and 8 bases, with 13 bases remaining between them. The length of the CDR3 is 15 residues. CDR1 and CDR2 from the germline V gene are MGHRA and YSYEKL. The CDR3 loop reads CASSQDRTRRGELFF. CDR3 in DNA: TGCGCCAGCAGCCAAGATAGGACTCGGAGAGGGGAGCTGTTTTTT.

This chain links TRBV6-5 with TRBJ1-5, with 8 bases aligning to TRBD1. Germline CDR1 and CDR2: MNHEY and SVGAGI. J was trimmed by 4 bases and V by 6 bases; bases with no gene match: 5. CDR3 size: 14 residues. This CDR3 is CASRGQGRNQPQHF. The CDR3 region has the DNA TGTGCCAGCAGAGGACAGGGCAGAAATCAGCCCCAGCATTTT.

With regard to this clone: The same CDR3 also results from other DNA sequences found in this sample. The chain employs TRBV18 and TRBJ1-3, with TRBD1 matching over 8 bases. J lost 0 bases, V lost 2 bases, and 3 bases had no gene match. CDR1 is KGHSH, CDR2 LQKENI, per germline. The CDR3 is 16 residues long. As DNA, the CDR3 is TGTGCCAGCTCACCAAGGACAGGGAACTCTGGAAACACCATATATTTT. Its translation is CASSPRTGNSGNTIYF.

This rearrangement joins TRBV19 to TRBJ1-2, with D possibly being TRBD1 (6 bases). The germline V and J ends were trimmed by 6 bases and 6 bases, with 17 bases remaining between them. Germline CDR1 is LNHDA and CDR2 is SQIVND (reference sequence). The CDR3 extends over 14 amino acids. The CDR3 spells CASRPTGFMDGYTF. CDR3 nucleotide sequence: TGTGCCAGTAGACCCACAGGGTTCATGGATGGCTACACCTTC.

The chain carries TRBV6-6 and TRBJ1-2; TRBD1 is a possible D gene (6 bases). V was cut by 7 bases and J by 8 bases, with 17 bases left in between. The CDR3 spans 13 residues. Germline V gene data show CDR1 as MNHNY and CDR2 as SVGAGI (reference sequence). CDR3: CASIPDSSGGYTF. DNA for the CDR3: TGTGCCAGCATCCCGGACAGTAGTGGAGGCTACACCTTC.

The chain employs TRBV5-1 and TRBJ2-3, with no clear D. The CDR3 is made up of 14 amino acids. Germline loops: CDR1 SGHRS, CDR2 YFSETQ. The germline V and J ends were trimmed by 0 bases and 4 bases, with 9 bases remaining between them. Here the CDR3 reads CASSLGSRADTQYF. DNA of the CDR3: TGCGCCAGCAGCTTGGGTAGCCGCGCAGATACGCAGTATTTT.

The chain uses TRBV18 and TRBJ1-2; D is unresolved. Trimming removed 3 bases from V and 7 bases from J, with 15 bases in between. This CDR3 has 14 amino acids. Germline V gene lookup returns CDR1 KGHSH and CDR2 LQKENI. The CDR3 bases are TGTGCCAGCTCACCTTCCGACATATTCGTTGGCTACACCTTC. Its translation: CASSPSDIFVGYTF.

The rearrangement links TRBV5-6 to TRBJ1-5; no firm D call. The CDR3 is 16 amino acids. The germline V gene has CDR1 SGHDT and CDR2 YYEEEE. V was shortened by 2 bases and J by 0 bases, with 12 bases between the two germline ends. The chain's CDR3 is CASSFWSVASNQPQHF. In nucleotides, the CDR3 is TGTGCCAGCAGCTTTTGGTCCGTAGCTAGCAATCAGCCCCAGCATTTT.

V is TRBV5-6 and J is TRBJ2-1; D is unclear. Germline V gene lookup returns CDR1 SGHDT and CDR2 YYEEEE. V was trimmed by 0 bases and J by 8 bases, leaving 12 bases between them. This CDR3 is built from 14 residues. In nucleotides, the CDR3 is TGTGCCAGCAGCTTGGCCAGGATCCAATATGAGCAGTTCTTC. Protein sequence: CASSLARIQYEQFF. Filled out from reference TRBV5-6 and TRBJ2-1, the complete variable domain reads DAGVTQSPTHLIKTRGQQVTLRCSPKSGHDTVSWYQQALGQGPQFIFQYYEEEERQRGNFPDRFSGHQFPNYSSELNVNALLLGDSALYLCASSLARIQYEQFFGPGTRLTVL.

This clone was detected only a few times. The DNA of the CDR3 is TGTGCCAGCAGCGGGGGGACTAAGGGTACTGAAGCTTTCTTT. Translated: CASSGGTKGTEAFF. The chain has TRBV6-6 and TRBJ1-1; possible D gene TRBD1, 5 bases. The CDR3 is 14 amino acids. V was trimmed by 6 bases and J by 5 bases, leaving 16 bases between them. The germline V gene encodes CDR1 MNHNY and CDR2 SVGAGI (reference sequence).

This rearrangement joins TRBV18 to TRBJ2-2; D perhaps matches TRBD2 (5 bases). Trimming pared 4 bases from V and 3 bases from J, leaving 15 bases between. The germline V gene has CDR1 KGHSH and CDR2 LQKENI. The CDR3 totals 16 residues. CDR3 bases: TGTGCCAGCTCACTTATCCAACGGACTTACACCGGGGAGCTGTTTTTT. Encoded protein: CASSLIQRTYTGELFF. Complete variable domain (other parts from reference TRBV18 and TRBJ2-2): NAGVMQNPRHLVRRRGQEARLRCSPMKGHSHVYWYRQLPEEGLKFMVYLQKENIIDESGMPKERFSAEFPKEGPSILRIQQVVRGDSAAYFCASSLIQRTYTGELFFGEGSRLTVL.

The chain uses TRBV6-1 and TRBJ2-5, with D tentatively TRBD1 (5 bases). Judging by the DNA end, TRBJ2-7 fits better; the J call may be wrong. The CDR3 length is 13 residues. Germline V lookup: CDR1 MNHNS, CDR2 SASEGT. This CDR3 reads CASSRQYSYEQYF. The DNA for the CDR3 is TGTGCCAGCAGTAGACAGTACTCCTACGAGCAGTACTTC.

This clone was counted once. The rearrangement joins TRBV6-1 to TRBJ1-3; 7 bases match TRBD1. V shed 5 bases and J 1 base; nucleotides not matched to a gene: 2. There are 14 residues in the CDR3. The V gene's germline CDR1 is MNHNS and CDR2 SASEGT. The CDR3 DNA reads TGTGCCAGCAGTTCACAGGGGTCTGGAAACACCATATATTTT. Protein product: CASSSQGSGNTIYF.

J is TRBJ1-3 and V is TRBV28, with 8 bases aligning to TRBD1. Germline trimming cut 8 bases from V and 4 bases from J; bases unmatched to any gene: 10. Germline CDR1 is MDHEN and CDR2 is SYDVKM. CDR3 length: 15 amino acids. CDR3 region: CASGVTGGTGNTIYF. The CDR3 nucleotides read TGTGCCAGCGGAGTAACAGGGGGAACGGGAAACACCATATATTTT.